The clone carrying this T cell receptor beta chain was seen a handful of times. Antigen specificity is unknown. 60 Vbeta and 13 Jbeta primers were used in PCR. Method: immunoSEQ multiplex PCR; TCRdb's copy keeps in-frame clones and lacks some. This table has roughly 99,000 clones, roughly 80% appearing once. This specimen belongs to a study of cytomegalovirus exposure and HLA in healthy donors. Study in general: A prior study identified over 100 million unique TCR beta sequences from around 180 million T cells. Study-level findings and limits: One cluster of highly shared sequence variants probably arose as a sequencing artifact. Across HLA loci, a later analysis found differing TCR association rates, with DRB1 most and HLA-C fewest. Earlier analysis looked at TCR beta V segments, and most were productive about 87% or about 30% of the time.

Germline CDR1 MNHNS, CDR2 SASEGT. With V trimmed by 3 bases and J by 5 bases, 8 bases remained unmatched. CDR3 size: 16 residues. Sequencing was performed on PBMCs. This TCR was recovered from a man younger than 40 in good health and CMV-seronegative. The V and J genes are TRBV6-1 and TRBJ1-5, with 9 bases lining up with TRBD1. CDR3 protein: CASSDLVGQGDQPQHF. CDR3 DNA: TGTGCCAGCAGTGATTTGGTGGGACAGGGTGATCAGCCCCAGCATTTT.